This T cell receptor (beta chain) comes out of a study of T cell changes during pregnancy in multiple sclerosis. Here immunoSEQ multiplex PCR was the method, and the copy in TCRdb shows in-frame clones only, minus some. The sample has around 50,000 clones, roughly 94% seen once; the top ten hold 0.15% to 0.25%. The receptor's source is a female donor with multiple sclerosis, enrolled in a pregnancy study. Material: CD4+ T cells from peripheral blood mononuclear cells, obtained in the second trimester of pregnancy.

CDR3 in DNA: TGTGCCAGCAGCCAGCACAGTAGCTCCTACGAGCAGTACTTC. This gives the protein CASSQHSSSYEQYF. J is TRBJ2-7 and V is TRBV14; D is unclear. The germline CDR1 and CDR2 sequences are SGHDN and FVKESK. There are 14 residues in the CDR3. Trimming took 3 bases from V and 0 from J, leaving 9 bases between them. The whole variable domain, remainder taken from reference TRBV14 and TRBJ2-7, is EAGVTQFPSHSVIEKGQTVTLRCDPISGHDNLYWYRRVMGKEIKFLLHFVKESKQDESGMPNNRFLAERTGGTYSTLKVQPAELEDSGVYFCASSQHSSSYEQYFGPGTRLTVT.